This T cell receptor (beta chain) was identified during a study of molecular identifiers for immune sequencing clone quantification. Findings of the study overall: Spiked Jurkat TCR RNA equivalent to one cell reportedly surfaced among roughly 910,000 naive cells. Whereas naive cells kept under 1% of molecules in clones above 20 RNA copies, such clones held over 98% in effectors.

This clonotype was recorded many times. Its antigen is not known. Listed TCR primers, together with previously described methods, were used for the bulk TCR libraries. TCRdb re-called the PCR reads with MiXCR, one entry per CDR3 protein. The sample has 600,000 to 650,000 distinct CDR3 sequences, 20% seen once. Sorted cell numbers of about 17,000 to 1,100,000, with 10%, 30% or 50% RNA, served as input for naive CD8 libraries. V dropped 5 bases and J dropped 6 bases, with 10 bases sitting between them. CDR3 length equals 13 residues. The germline CDR1 and CDR2 sequences are SEHNR and FQNEAQ (reference sequence).

The chain combines TRBV7-9 with TRBJ2-2, with a weak D call TRBD2 (5 bases). Sequenced: naive CD8+ T cells from blood, with Jurkat cell RNA spiked in. Subset here: FACS-sorted CD8+CD4-CCR7+CD45RA+ naive T cells. This receptor was identified in a human donor in good health. Some libraries in this study had Jurkat cell RNA spiked in. CDR3 region: CASSRTSSGELFF. The CDR3 bases are TGTGCCAGCAGCAGAACTAGTTCCGGGGAGCTGTTTTTT.